This T cell receptor beta chain was captured in a study of shared T cell receptors in the human thymus (dated by TCRdb to about 2021). Notes on the research overall: The study examined how self-reactive, shared T-cell receptor alpha chains are generated in the human thymus.

Libraries were prepared through the immunoSEQ multiplex PCR assay. TCRdb carries this immuneACCESS record with in-frame sequences only. Its versions omit some clonotypes, under half of them owing to an unresolved V gene in the studies checked, with the rest unexplained. For this sample there are some 720,000 clones; 85% to 90% appear just once. The top ten clones comprise 0.0085% to 0.012% of the sample. In the case of this clone: What antigen it recognizes has not been identified. One base away there is no much larger clone; base qualities are not given.

The CDR3, cysteine through phenylalanine, is 15 amino acids long. Here the CDR3 DNA is all that survives: 45 bases in frame from base 1. The germline V end is reduced by 5 bases and the J end by 1 base; junction bases left unmatched: 4. CDR1 PRHDT and CDR2 FYEKMQ are derived from the germline V gene (reference sequence). The same specimen was also included in a second study, on human thymus T cells. The second paper states: The donors were immunologically healthy infants in Finland who had open corrective cardiac surgery for congenital heart defects. Thymus tissue was obtained as surgical resects removed during corrective cardiac surgery. Usage of V and J gene segments appeared to be biased in both the thymic and the peripheral blood repertoires. The related research found that thymic TCR repertoires overlapped highly between unrelated individuals. TCR alpha and beta repertoires from about 8 infant thymus samples and four related peripheral blood samples were characterized in the study. The infant donors were roughly 6 to 250 days old, and the cohort included roughly six males and two females. Thymocytes were freed from the tissue by mechanical means and kept at -70 degrees C as pellets of 10-30 million cells. A QIAsymphony instrument was used to extract genomic DNA from the frozen cell pellets. TCRB and TCRAD loci were amplified from a standardized quantity of quality-controlled genomic DNA using the immunoSEQ multiplex PCR assay. The amplicons covered the V(D)J region and were long enough to include the CDR3 and to identify the V and J genes. The commercial immunoSEQ service was used to sequence amplicons on an Illumina platform. Primer bias and sequencing errors were corrected as previously described, and TCRAD and TCRB were defined on the basis of the IMGT database. immunoSEQ Analyzer 3.0 and VDJTools were used for repertoire analysis, which covered basic statistics, V/J segment usage, diversity estimates, rarefaction and pairwise overlap. Diversity was estimated with Chao1, ChaoE, Efron-Thisted, Shannon and inverse Simpson indices, and also on datasets down-sampled to the smallest sample. Repertoire overlap was determined by strict matching of CDR3 nucleotide sequence, V gene and J gene, and Jaccard-based multidimensional scaling clustering was applied. On average, thymus samples gave hundreds of thousands of unique TCRB clonotypes, whereas blood samples gave roughly 80,000.

The origin of this receptor is a boy in the first two years of life with a congenital heart defect. Donor details come from another sample of the same person, matched by shared clones. The rearrangement combines TRBV13 with TRBJ2-2, with 7 bases in between that match TRBD2. The source material was thymocytes. The CDR3 reads as follows: CASSISGQNTGELFF. In nucleotide form, the sequence is TGTGCCAGCAGCATTAGCGGGCAGAACACCGGGGAGCTGTTTTTT. With the rest looked up from the reference TRBV13 and TRBJ2-2 genes rather than sequenced, the full variable domain is AAGVIQSPRHLIKEKRETATLKCYPIPRHDTVYWYQQGPGQDPQFLISFYEKMQSDKGSIPDRFSAQQFSDYHSELNMSSLELGDSALYFCASSISGQNTGELFFGEGSRLTVL.